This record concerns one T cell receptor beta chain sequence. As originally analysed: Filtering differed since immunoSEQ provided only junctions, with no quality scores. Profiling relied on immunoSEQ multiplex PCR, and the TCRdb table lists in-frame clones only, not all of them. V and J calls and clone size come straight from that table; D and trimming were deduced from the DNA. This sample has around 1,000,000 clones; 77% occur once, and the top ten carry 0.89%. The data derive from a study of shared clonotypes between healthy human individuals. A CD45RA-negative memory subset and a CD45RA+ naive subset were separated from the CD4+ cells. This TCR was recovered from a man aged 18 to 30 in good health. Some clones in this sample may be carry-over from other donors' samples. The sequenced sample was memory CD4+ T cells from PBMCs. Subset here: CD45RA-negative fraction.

The CDR3 DNA is TGTGCCAGCAGCCGTATACAGGGCTACGAGCAGTACTTC. Translation: CASSRIQGYEQYF. The chain couples TRBV5-5 to TRBJ2-7, with a weak D call TRBD1 (6 bases). Germline loops: CDR1 SGHKS, CDR2 YYEKEE (reference sequence). The CDR3 is 13 amino acids. Trimming left V 4 bases short and J 3 bases short, with 11 bases between.